Detailed here is one TCR beta chain. The antigen is unknown. The data stem from a study of OX40 agonist ivuxolimab in advanced cancers. TCRdb keeps only in-frame clones here, not all; method: immunoSEQ multiplex PCR. The repertoire holds some 95,000 clones, with just over 90% as singletons. CDR1 is WSHSY, CDR2 SAAADI, per germline. The CDR3 totals 19 residues. The ends were cut back, 7 bases at V and 0 bases at J, with 24 bases in the middle. The study, taken as a whole, reports: CD4+ and CD8+ blood T cells expanded clonally by week 6 at 0.1 to 3.0 mg/kg. On average, CD8+ T cells had more expanded clones than CD4+.

The chain has TRBV10-2 and TRBJ1-4; D ambiguous. The sample was CD4+ or CD8+ T cells sorted from blood, taken in a trial of the OX40 agonist ivuxolimab. This TCR came from an adult with an advanced solid tumor such as melanoma, head and neck, liver or kidney cancer. CDR3 nucleotides: TGCGCCAGCATTCGCACTTCTCCACCGGAAGTTGCAACTAATGAAAAACTGTTTTTT. As protein: CASIRTSPPEVATNEKLFF.